The clone carrying this TCR beta chain was recorded at least ten times. Its cognate antigen is unknown. The iRepertoire nested amplicon-rescue multiplex PCR amplified TCR alpha and beta CDR3s from RNA. TCRdb passed the multiplex PCR reads through MiXCR, listing each CDR3 protein once. Here the sample spans about 130,000 distinct CDR3 sequences, about 22% being singletons. The sample belongs to a study of glioma-infiltrating T cells. Whole-study results and caveats: Tissue-blood divergence was below expectation in non-neoplastic patients, above in gliomas.

The receptor's source is a human donor with low-grade glioma or glioblastoma, undergoing nonglioma brain surgery, or in good health (not recorded which). Input material: glioma tissue, nonneoplastic brain tissue, or PBMCs (not recorded which).

The CDR3 DNA reads TGCAGTGCTAGAGACGTGGATGAGCAGTTCTTC. Its protein product is CSARDVDEQFF. The gene calls are TRBV20-1 and TRBJ2-1; D not resolved. Germline CDR1 reads DFQATT; CDR2 reads SNEGSKA (reference sequence). V shed 0 bases and J shed 8 bases, with 5 bases lying between them. CDR3 length equals 11 residues.